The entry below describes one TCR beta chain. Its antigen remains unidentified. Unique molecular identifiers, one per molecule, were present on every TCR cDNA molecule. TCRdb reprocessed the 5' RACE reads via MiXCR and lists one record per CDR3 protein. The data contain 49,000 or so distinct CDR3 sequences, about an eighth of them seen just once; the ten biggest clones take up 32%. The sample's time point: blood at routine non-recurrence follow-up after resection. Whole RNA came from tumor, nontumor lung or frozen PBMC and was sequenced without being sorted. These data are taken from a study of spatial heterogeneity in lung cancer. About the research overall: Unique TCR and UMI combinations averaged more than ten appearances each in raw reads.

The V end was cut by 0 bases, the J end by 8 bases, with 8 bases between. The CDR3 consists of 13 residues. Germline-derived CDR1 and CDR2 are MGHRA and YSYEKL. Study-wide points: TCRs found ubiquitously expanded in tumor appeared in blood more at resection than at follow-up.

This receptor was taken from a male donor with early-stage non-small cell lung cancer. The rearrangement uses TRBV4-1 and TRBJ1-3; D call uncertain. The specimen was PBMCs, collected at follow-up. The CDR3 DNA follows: TGCGCCAGCAGCCAAGATTGGGCCGACACCATATATTTT. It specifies CASSQDWADTIYF.